This T cell receptor beta chain was sequenced for a study of PD-L1 blockade in urothelial cancer. Study-wide results and limits: Durable benefit was linked to greater 3-week expansion of tumor-associated blood clones. Pretreatment TCR clonality in blood under the median foretold superior survival.

On this clone: Antigen unknown.

After removal of 5 bases from V and 5 bases from J, the junction contained 10 bases not matched to a gene. Germline CDR1 reads SGHRS; CDR2 reads YFSETQ. The CDR3 sequence is 15 residues long. Documented time point: pretreatment peripheral blood. Assay used: immunoSEQ multiplex PCR; TCRdb lists only in-frame clones, some missing. Among roughly 49,000 clones, approximately 86% were seen once, and the ten largest hold about 20%. The chain carries TRBV5-1 and TRBJ2-5, with 9 positions matching TRBD2. This clonotype was obtained from a man between 60 and 70 years old with urothelial cancer. Sequenced here: PBMCs, sampled around atezolizumab (anti-PD-L1) treatment. In nucleotides, the CDR3 is TGCGCCAGCAGTACCGGGACTAGCATCGGGGAGACCCAGTACTTC. It yields the protein CASSTGTSIGETQYF.